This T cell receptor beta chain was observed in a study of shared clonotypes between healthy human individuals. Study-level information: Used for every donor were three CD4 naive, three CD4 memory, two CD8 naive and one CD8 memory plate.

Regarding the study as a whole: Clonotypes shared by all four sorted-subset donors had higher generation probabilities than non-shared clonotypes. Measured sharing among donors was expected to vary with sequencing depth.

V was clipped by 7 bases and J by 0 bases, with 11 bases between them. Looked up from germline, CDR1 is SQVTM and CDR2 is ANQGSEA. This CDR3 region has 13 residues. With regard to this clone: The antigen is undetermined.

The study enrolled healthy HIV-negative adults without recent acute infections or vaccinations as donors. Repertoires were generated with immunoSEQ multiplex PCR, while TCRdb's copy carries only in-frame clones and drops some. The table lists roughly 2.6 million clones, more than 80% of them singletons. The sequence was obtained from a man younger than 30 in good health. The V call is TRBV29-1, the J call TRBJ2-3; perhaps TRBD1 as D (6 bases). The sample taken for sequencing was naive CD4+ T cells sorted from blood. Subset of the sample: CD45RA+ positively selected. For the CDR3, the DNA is TGCAGCGCCGGACAGTATAGCACAGATACGCAGTATTTT. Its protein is CSAGQYSTDTQYF.